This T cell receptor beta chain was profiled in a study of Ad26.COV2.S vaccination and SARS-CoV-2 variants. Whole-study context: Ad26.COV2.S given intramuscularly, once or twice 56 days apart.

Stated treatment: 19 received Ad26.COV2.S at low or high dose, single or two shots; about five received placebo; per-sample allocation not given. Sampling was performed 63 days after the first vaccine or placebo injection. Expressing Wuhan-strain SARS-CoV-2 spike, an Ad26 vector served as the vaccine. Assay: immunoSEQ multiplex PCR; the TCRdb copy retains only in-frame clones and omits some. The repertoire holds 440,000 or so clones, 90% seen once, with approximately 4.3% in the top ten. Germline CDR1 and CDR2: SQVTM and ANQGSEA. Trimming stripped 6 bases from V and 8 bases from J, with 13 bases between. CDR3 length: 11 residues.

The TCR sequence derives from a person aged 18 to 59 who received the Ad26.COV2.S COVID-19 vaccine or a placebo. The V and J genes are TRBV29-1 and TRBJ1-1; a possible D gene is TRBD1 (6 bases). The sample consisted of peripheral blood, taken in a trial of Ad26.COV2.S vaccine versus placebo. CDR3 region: CSVLGAAEAFF. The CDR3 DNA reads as TGCAGCGTGTTGGGGGCAGCAGAAGCTTTCTTT.